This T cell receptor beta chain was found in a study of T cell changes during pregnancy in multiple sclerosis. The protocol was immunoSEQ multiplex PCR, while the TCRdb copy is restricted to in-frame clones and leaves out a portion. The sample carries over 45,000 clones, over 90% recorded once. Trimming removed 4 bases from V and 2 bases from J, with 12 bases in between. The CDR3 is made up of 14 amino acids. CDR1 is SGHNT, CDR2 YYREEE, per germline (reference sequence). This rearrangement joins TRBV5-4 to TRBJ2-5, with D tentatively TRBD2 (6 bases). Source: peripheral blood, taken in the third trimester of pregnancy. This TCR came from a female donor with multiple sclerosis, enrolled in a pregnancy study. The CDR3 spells CASSEASAQETQYF. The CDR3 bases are TGTGCCAGCAGCGAAGCTAGCGCACAAGAGACCCAGTACTTC. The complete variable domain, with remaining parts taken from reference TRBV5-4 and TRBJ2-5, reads ETGVTQSPTHLIKTRGQQVTLRCSSQSGHNTVSWYQQALGQGPQFIFQYYREEENGRGNFPPRFSGLQFPNYSSELNVNALELDDSALYLCASSEASAQETQYFGPGTRLLVL.